This section outlines one T cell receptor (beta chain) sequence together with its context. Its antigen is not known. The data derive from a study of T cells in localized non-small cell lung cancer. Deletions cut 4 bases from V and 6 bases from J, with 12 bases between. Per germline, CDR1 SGHAT and CDR2 FQNNGV. The CDR3 covers 13 residues. The table came from immunoSEQ multiplex PCR; TCRdb's copy has only in-frame clones and leaves some out. The sample records 41,000 or so clones, approximately 90% being singletons. Study results and caveats: Clonality peaked in uninvolved adjacent lung rather than tumor. Across samples, adjacent lung featured a median roughly 60 of the top 100 tumor clones. Longer survival (overall) was linked to higher T cell density in blood.

The source is a woman aged 18 to 49 with stage III lung adenocarcinoma. The material sequenced was peripheral blood, taken before any cancer treatment. The V call is TRBV11-2, the J call TRBJ1-2; D is unclear. CDR3 DNA: TGTGCCAGCAGCTCCCTAGTCGCTAATGGCTACACCTTC. Its translation is CASSSLVANGYTF.